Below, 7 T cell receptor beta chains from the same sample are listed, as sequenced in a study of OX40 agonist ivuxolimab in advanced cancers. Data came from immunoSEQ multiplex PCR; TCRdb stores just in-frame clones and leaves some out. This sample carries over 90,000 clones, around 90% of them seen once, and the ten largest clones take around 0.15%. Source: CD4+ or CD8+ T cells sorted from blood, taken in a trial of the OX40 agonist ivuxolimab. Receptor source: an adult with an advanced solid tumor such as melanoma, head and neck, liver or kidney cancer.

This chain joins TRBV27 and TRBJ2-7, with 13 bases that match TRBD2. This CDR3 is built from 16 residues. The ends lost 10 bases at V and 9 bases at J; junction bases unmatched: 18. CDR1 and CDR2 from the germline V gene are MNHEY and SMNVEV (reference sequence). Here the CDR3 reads CATGPRGLAGAQGQYF. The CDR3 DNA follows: TGTGCCACCGGTCCTCGAGGACTAGCGGGAGCTCAAGGGCAGTACTTC.

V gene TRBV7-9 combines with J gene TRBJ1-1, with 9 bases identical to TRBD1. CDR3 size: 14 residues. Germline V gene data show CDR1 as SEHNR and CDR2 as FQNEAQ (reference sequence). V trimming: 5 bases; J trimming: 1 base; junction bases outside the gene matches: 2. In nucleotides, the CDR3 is TGTGCCAGCAGCCCGGACAGGGGGAACACTGAAGCTTTCTTT. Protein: CASSPDRGNTEAFF.

The CDR3, as DNA: TGTGCCAGCAGCCAAGTTACAGAGAGGTCTGAAGCTTTCTTT. It encodes CASSQVTERSEAFF. This sequence joins TRBV14 and TRBJ1-1; D is uncertain. The CDR3 is made up of 14 amino acids. Looked up from germline, CDR1 is SGHDN and CDR2 is FVKESK. The germline V and J ends were trimmed by 1 base and 6 bases, with 12 bases remaining between them.

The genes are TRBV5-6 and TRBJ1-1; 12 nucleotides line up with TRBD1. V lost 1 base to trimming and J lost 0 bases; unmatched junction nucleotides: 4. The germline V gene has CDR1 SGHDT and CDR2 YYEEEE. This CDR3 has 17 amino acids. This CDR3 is CASSLTGTGGLNTEAFF. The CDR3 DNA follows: TGTGCCAGCAGCTTGACCGGGACAGGGGGCCTGAACACTGAAGCTTTCTTT.

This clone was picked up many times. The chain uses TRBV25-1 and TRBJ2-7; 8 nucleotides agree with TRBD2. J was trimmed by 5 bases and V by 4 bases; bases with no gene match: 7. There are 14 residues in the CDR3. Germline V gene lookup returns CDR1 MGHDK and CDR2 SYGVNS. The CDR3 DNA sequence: TGTGCCAGCAGTGGATTAGCGGGACTCCACGAGCAGTACTTC. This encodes CASSGLAGLHEQYF.

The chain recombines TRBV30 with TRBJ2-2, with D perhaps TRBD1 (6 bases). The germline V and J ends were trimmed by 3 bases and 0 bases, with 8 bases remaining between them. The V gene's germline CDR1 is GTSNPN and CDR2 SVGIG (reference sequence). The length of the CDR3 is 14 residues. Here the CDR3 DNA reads TGTGCCTGGAGCAGGGGACCGAACACCGGGGAGCTGTTTTTT. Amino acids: CAWSRGPNTGELFF.

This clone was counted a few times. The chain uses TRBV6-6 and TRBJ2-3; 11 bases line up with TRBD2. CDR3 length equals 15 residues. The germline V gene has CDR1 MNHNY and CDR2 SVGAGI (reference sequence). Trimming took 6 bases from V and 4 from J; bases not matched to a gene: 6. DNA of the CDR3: TGTGCCAGCAGGACTAGCGGGACCCCGGCAGATACGCAGTATTTT. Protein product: CASRTSGTPADTQYF.